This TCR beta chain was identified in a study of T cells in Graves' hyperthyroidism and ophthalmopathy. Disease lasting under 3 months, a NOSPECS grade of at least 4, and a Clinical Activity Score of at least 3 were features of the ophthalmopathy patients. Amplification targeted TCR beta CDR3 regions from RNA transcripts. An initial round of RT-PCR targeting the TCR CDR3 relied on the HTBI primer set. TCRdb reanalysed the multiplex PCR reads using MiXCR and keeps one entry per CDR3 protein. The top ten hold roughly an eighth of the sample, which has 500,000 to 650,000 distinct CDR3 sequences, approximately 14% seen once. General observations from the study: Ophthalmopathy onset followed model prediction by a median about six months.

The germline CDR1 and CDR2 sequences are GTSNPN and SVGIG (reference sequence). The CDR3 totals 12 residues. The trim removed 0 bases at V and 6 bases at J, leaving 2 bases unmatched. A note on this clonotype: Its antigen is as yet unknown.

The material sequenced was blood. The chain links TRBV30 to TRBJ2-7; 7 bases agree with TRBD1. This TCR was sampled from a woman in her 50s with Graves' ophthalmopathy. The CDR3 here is CAWSVAGGEQYF. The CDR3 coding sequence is TGTGCCTGGAGTGTAGCAGGGGGCGAGCAGTACTTC.